The sequence of this TCR beta chain was determined in a study of blood T cell repertoires in COVID-19. About the research overall: Specimens from acute and convalescent COVID-19 originated in the United States, Italy and Spain. From T cells, B-cell-depleted T cells, or PBMCs came the material, which was cDNA or gDNA.

Deletions cut 2 bases from V and 8 bases from J, with 10 bases between. CDR1 and CDR2 from the germline V gene are LNHDA and SQIVND (reference sequence). The CDR3 totals 13 residues. Generated by immunoSEQ multiplex PCR, the TCRdb table keeps only in-frame clones and is missing some. The sample lists hundreds of thousands of clones, approximately 80% occurring once. This clone was counted between two and nine times. The receptor was isolated from a woman in her seventies with acute or convalescent COVID-19. The V call is TRBV19, the J call TRBJ1-5; D might be TRBD1 (5 bases). Specimen: peripheral blood. For the CDR3, the DNA is TGTGCCAGTAGTATAAGGTCGGGGGAGCCCCAGCATTTT. As protein: CASSIRSGEPQHF.